This passage covers 8 T cell receptor beta chains from one sample sequenced in a study of T cells in Graves' hyperthyroidism and ophthalmopathy. Amplification targeted TCR beta CDR3 regions from RNA transcripts. The TCR CDR3 was amplified in a first-round RT-PCR using the HTBI primer set. MiXCR, applied by TCRdb to the multiplex PCR reads, yields one record per CDR3 protein. The sample lists 600,000 or so distinct CDR3 sequences; 14% were seen once. The sample comprised blood. The receptors were gathered from a woman aged 18 to 35 with Graves' ophthalmopathy.

The CDR3 loop is CASSIAQAVSPYEQYF. In DNA, the CDR3 is TGTGCCAGTAGTATAGCCCAGGCGGTCTCCCCCTACGAGCAGTACTTC. The chain carries TRBV19 and TRBJ2-7; D is undetermined. The CDR3 contains 16 residues. CDR1 LNHDA and CDR2 SQIVND come from the germline V gene (reference sequence). V was trimmed by 1 base and J by 2 bases, leaving 15 bases between them.

This clonotype was found many times. V usage is TRBV7-8 and J usage is TRBJ1-3, with 7 bases fitting TRBD1. This CDR3 has 14 residues. V lost 3 bases, J lost 2 bases, and 1 base stayed unmatched. CDR1 is SGHVS, CDR2 FQNEAQ, per germline. CDR3 residues: CASSFDRAGNTIYF. The DNA for the CDR3 is TGTGCCAGCAGCTTTGACAGGGCTGGAAACACCATATATTTT.

This clonotype was observed once. It may be a read error: a sequence one base away is much more abundant. The rearrangement joins TRBV6-5 to TRBJ2-1; perhaps TRBD1 as D (6 bases). Trimming pared 2 bases from V and 6 bases from J, leaving 14 bases between. This CDR3 comprises 15 residues. CDR1 is MNHEY and CDR2 is SVGAGI in the germline V gene. CDR3 sequence: CASSYTPIQGNEQFF. CDR3 DNA: TGTGCCAGCAGTTACACCCCGATACAGGGCAATGAGCAGTTCTTC.

This clonotype was seen many times. The chain joins TRBV3-1 to TRBJ2-1, with D perhaps matching TRBD2 (7 bases). V shed 0 bases and J shed 7 bases, with 19 bases lying between them. The CDR3 loop spans 17 amino acids. Germline V CDR1 and CDR2: LGHDT, YNNKEL (reference sequence). As DNA, the CDR3 is TGTGCCAGCAGCCAAGATATCGGGGGGCTGACTCGAAATGAGCAGTTCTTC. Protein: CASSQDIGGLTRNEQFF.

The rearrangement joins TRBV19 to TRBJ2-6, with 8 bases that match TRBD1. CDR1 LNHDA and CDR2 SQIVND come from the germline V gene (reference sequence). J gave up 0 bases and V 10 bases, and 11 bases lay outside the gene matches. The CDR3 is made up of 17 amino acids. CDR3 residues: CATRPGQDVSGANVLTF. Written as DNA, the CDR3 is TGTGCCACACGTCCGGGACAGGACGTCTCTGGGGCCAACGTCCTGACTTTC.

This clonotype appeared a single time. The chain has TRBV7-3 and TRBJ2-5; TRBD1 matches at 12 bases. With 5 bases clipped from V and 4 bases from J, the junction kept 8 bases outside the gene matches. From germline, CDR1 is SGHTA and CDR2 FQGTGA. The CDR3 spans 16 residues. Here the CDR3 reads CASSVAGQGAGETQYF. In nucleotides, the CDR3 is TGTGCCAGCAGCGTAGCGGGACAGGGGGCGGGAGAGACCCAGTACTTC.

This clonotype was seen many times. The rearrangement links TRBV18 to TRBJ2-4, with 11 bases aligning to TRBD1. The ends lost 3 bases at V and 5 bases at J; junction bases unmatched: 6. Germline V gene lookup returns CDR1 KGHSH and CDR2 LQKENI. This CDR3 has 16 residues. The CDR3 here is CASSPPGQGVQNIQYF. CDR3 nucleotides: TGTGCCAGCTCACCCCCGGGACAGGGGGTCCAAAACATTCAGTACTTC. Combining the CDR3 with reference TRBV18 and TRBJ2-4 gives the whole variable domain NAGVMQNPRHLVRRRGQEARLRCSPMKGHSHVYWYRQLPEEGLKFMVYLQKENIIDESGMPKERFSAEFPKEGPSILRIQQVVRGDSAAYFCASSPPGQGVQNIQYFGAGTRLSVL.

The rearrangement uses TRBV2 and TRBJ2-2; D is unresolved. The CDR3 contains 13 residues. Per the germline V gene, CDR1 is SNHLY and CDR2 is FYNNEI. The germline V and J ends were trimmed by 7 bases and 6 bases, with 12 bases remaining between them. CDR3 loop: CASIPPGPGELFF. DNA for the CDR3: TGTGCCAGCATCCCCCCCGGGCCCGGGGAGCTGTTTTTT.